Presented here are 5 T cell receptor beta chains from one specimen sequenced in a study of blood T cell repertoires in COVID-19. Produced via immunoSEQ multiplex PCR; TCRdb's table is partial and in-frame only. Of about 200,000 clones listed, about 88% are singletons. Specimen: peripheral blood. Receptor source: a man aged 35 to 55 with active or convalescent COVID-19.

This rearrangement joins TRBV19 to TRBJ2-7; TRBD2 might be the D (6 bases). CDR3 size: 16 residues. Per the germline V gene, CDR1 is LNHDA and CDR2 is SQIVND (reference sequence). V lost 3 bases to trimming and J lost 5 bases, with 20 bases between them. The CDR3 loop reads CASSIGGSFQSHEQYF. The CDR3 DNA is TGTGCCAGTAGTATCGGGGGTTCTTTCCAATCGCACGAGCAGTACTTC.

This clone has more than one count but fewer than ten. The genes are TRBV6-5 and TRBJ1-5, with D uncertain. Germline CDR1 reads MNHEY; CDR2 reads SVGAGI. V was clipped by 7 bases and J by 12 bases, with 16 bases between them. This CDR3 spans 12 amino acids. In DNA form, the CDR3 reads TGTGCCAGCAACGGAGAGAGGCGCTACCAGCATTTT. It yields the protein CASNGERRYQHF.

The V and J genes are TRBV6-5 and TRBJ1-1; no definite D call. Germline CDR1 is MNHEY and CDR2 is SVGAGI. Trimming cost V 5 bases and J 1 base, with 8 bases left between them. The length of the CDR3 is 13 residues. The CDR3, as DNA: TGTGCCAGCAGTCAGGTAGGGAACACTGAAGCTTTCTTT. Translation gives CASSQVGNTEAFF.

The chain links TRBV7-9 to TRBJ2-7, with D tentatively TRBD1 (5 bases). The germline CDR1 and CDR2 sequences are SEHNR and FQNEAQ (reference sequence). CDR3 size: 15 residues. Trimming left V 5 bases short and J 2 bases short, with 16 bases between. CDR3 sequence: CASSLLQGNTYEQYF. The CDR3 coding sequence is TGTGCCAGCAGCCTGCTGCAGGGAAACACCTACGAGCAGTACTTC.

The chain carries TRBV24-1 and TRBJ2-3; D remains unclear. Germline values: CDR1 KGHDR, CDR2 SFDVKD. Trimming removed 4 bases from V and 0 bases from J, with 10 bases in between. CDR3 length: 15 residues. The CDR3: CATSDPSSSTDTQYF. CDR3 nucleotide sequence: TGTGCCACCAGTGACCCTTCCTCCAGCACAGATACGCAGTATTTT.